The entry below describes one TCR beta chain. Its antigen is still unknown. HIV-negative, healthy adults without recent acute infections or vaccinations were the donors. CDR1 and CDR2 from the germline V gene are MNHEY and SVGAGI. This CDR3 contains 14 residues. Trimming took off 4 bases at V and 8 bases at J, with 17 bases between the two ends. TCRdb keeps only in-frame clones here, not all; method: immunoSEQ multiplex PCR. This sample has 2 million to 2.5 million clones, with 85% to 95% found just once. These data come from a study of shared clonotypes between healthy human individuals. Study-level points and caveats: It was the few donors that limited the genetic and exposure-history diversity represented. Although depth was large, rarefaction showed that sequencing of the sorted subsets was incomplete.

The receptor was isolated from a man in his late teens or twenties in good health. Some clones in this sample may be carry-over from other donors' samples. The material sequenced was naive CD4+ T cells from PBMCs. Regarding subset: CD45RA+ positively selected. J is TRBJ1-2 and V is TRBV6-5; D is perhaps TRBD1 (5 bases). CDR3 in amino acids: CASSWSPQGIGYTF. The CDR3 DNA reads as TGTGCCAGCAGTTGGTCCCCTCAGGGCATCGGCTACACCTTC.